Below, 27 T cell receptor beta chains from the same sample are listed, as sequenced in a study of blood T cell repertoires in COVID-19 (dated by TCRdb to between 2020 and 2021). The method behind the library was the immunoSEQ multiplex PCR assay. Entries here come from immuneACCESS through TCRdb and include only in-frame sequences with V and J called. Some clones fail to appear in such tables; in the studies checked, an unresolved V gene covers under half of the shortfall, and the cause of the remainder is unknown. This sample has almost 350,000 clones in its table, and roughly nine tenths of those were observed once. The top ten constitute 3% to 4.5% of the sample. Sequencing input: peripheral blood. Source of these receptors: a woman between 55 and 75 years old with COVID-19, enrolled during active disease.

The chain combines TRBV28 with TRBJ1-1, with D perhaps TRBD1 (5 bases). The V end was cut by 8 bases, the J end by 4 bases, with 17 bases between. This CDR3 region has 14 residues. Germline V gene data show CDR1 as MDHEN and CDR2 as SYDVKM. CDR3 nucleotides: TGTGCCAGCGGGGCCCCGTGGAAGGGCACTGAAGCTTTCTTT. Its protein is CASGAPWKGTEAFF.

V usage is TRBV7-9 and J usage is TRBJ1-3, with no clear D. The V and J ends lost 2 bases and 4 bases respectively, with 12 bases between them. The germline V gene encodes CDR1 SEHNR and CDR2 FQNEAQ (reference sequence). CDR3 length: 15 residues. The CDR3 DNA reads as TGTGCCAGCAGCTTATCAGAGGTATCAGGAAACACCATATATTTT. It specifies CASSLSEVSGNTIYF.

V gene TRBV5-1 combines with J gene TRBJ1-2; 10 bases fit TRBD1. CDR1 and CDR2 from the germline V gene are SGHRS and YFSETQ. This CDR3 is built from 15 residues. J was trimmed by 4 bases and V by 0 bases; bases with no gene match: 3. The chain's CDR3 is CASSLGTGGGYGYTF. In DNA, the CDR3 is TGCGCCAGCAGCTTGGGGACAGGGGGTGGCTATGGCTACACCTTC. The complete variable domain, with remaining parts taken from reference TRBV5-1 and TRBJ1-2, reads KAGVTQTPRYLIKTRGQQVTLSCSPISGHRSVSWYQQTPGQGLQFLFEYFSETQRNKGNFPGRFSGRQFSNSRSEMNVSTLELGDSALYLCASSLGTGGGYGYTFGSGTRLTVV.

As for this clone: Different DNA sequences within this sample yield the same CDR3. The V gene is TRBV18, the J gene TRBJ1-2; perhaps TRBD1 as D (6 bases). This CDR3 is built from 13 residues. Germline CDR1 KGHSH, CDR2 LQKENI. Trimming took 3 bases from V and 1 from J, leaving 6 bases between them. The CDR3 sequence is CASSPDSNYGYTF. The DNA for the CDR3 is TGTGCCAGCTCACCGGACAGTAACTATGGCTACACCTTC.

CDR3 coding DNA: TGTGCCAGCAGCTTATCGGGAGGTAGCTATGGCTACACCTTC. This translates into CASSLSGGSYGYTF. The chain recombines TRBV7-9 with TRBJ1-2, with D uncertain. CDR1 is SEHNR and CDR2 is FQNEAQ in the germline V gene (reference sequence). The length of the CDR3 is 14 residues. Trimming left V 2 bases short and J 4 bases short, with 11 bases between.

The V and J genes are TRBV7-2 and TRBJ1-3, with D uncertain. The V end lost 1 base, the J end lost 0 bases, and 10 bases lay between the germline ends. This CDR3 has 16 residues. The V gene's germline CDR1 is SGHTA and CDR2 FQGNSA. CDR3 nucleotide sequence: TGTGCCAGCAGCTTAGGGCCCTCTGGCTCTGGAAACACCATATATTTT. Translation: CASSLGPSGSGNTIYF.

This clone has a single count. The genes are TRBV9 and TRBJ2-3, with 8 positions matching TRBD1. Germline lookup yields CDR1 SGDLS and CDR2 YYNGEE. This CDR3 region has 15 residues. The trim removed 5 bases at V and 1 base at J, leaving 6 bases unmatched. CDR3: CASRAGGAGTDTQYF. DNA for the CDR3: TGTGCCAGCAGGGCAGGGGGCGCGGGCACAGATACGCAGTATTTT.

The rearrangement joins TRBV6-5 to TRBJ1-4; 8 nucleotides align to TRBD1. This CDR3 is built from 15 residues. Germline V gene sequence: CDR1 MNHEY, CDR2 SVGAGI. Losses at the gene ends were 5 bases for V and 7 bases for J; bases not matched to a gene: 9. DNA of the CDR3: TGTGCCAGCAGTAGGGACGGACAGGGCGGTGAAAAACTGTTTTTT. It yields the protein CASSRDGQGGEKLFF.

A single count supports this clone. The V call is TRBV19, the J call TRBJ1-2; 7 positions agree with TRBD1. V dropped 3 bases and J dropped 1; count of bases not matched to a gene: 2. Germline values: CDR1 LNHDA, CDR2 SQIVND (reference sequence). CDR3 length equals 14 residues. The CDR3 is CASSMNRGNYGYTF. In nucleotides, the CDR3 is TGTGCCAGTAGTATGAACAGGGGTAACTATGGCTACACCTTC.

The V gene is TRBV19, the J gene TRBJ1-2, with a tentative D call TRBD1 (6 bases). V lost 5 bases and J lost 2, with 12 bases in between. The CDR3 is 14 amino acids. Germline CDR1 LNHDA, CDR2 SQIVND (reference sequence). This CDR3 reads CASSVTGMNYGYTF. The CDR3 coding sequence is TGTGCCAGTAGTGTTACAGGGATGAACTATGGCTACACCTTC.

This chain connects TRBV27 to TRBJ2-5, with 7 bases matching TRBD1. The J segment lost 2 bases and the V segment lost 6 bases, leaving 9 bases of the junction unmatched. Germline assignment: CDR1 MNHEY and CDR2 SMNVEV (reference sequence). The CDR3 runs 15 residues. The chain's CDR3 is CASSRLGQSQETQYF. The CDR3 coding sequence is TGTGCCAGCAGCCGCTTGGGACAGAGTCAAGAGACCCAGTACTTC.

The chain has TRBV27 and TRBJ1-1, with TRBD1 as a possible D gene (6 bases). Germline assignment: CDR1 MNHEY and CDR2 SMNVEV (reference sequence). Trimming cost V 1 base and J 2 bases, with 8 bases left between them. CDR3 size: 14 residues. CDR3 nucleotide sequence: TGTGCCAGCAGTTTATGGGGGCCCAACACTGAAGCTTTCTTT. Translating it yields CASSLWGPNTEAFF.

The CDR3 region is CASRPQRGNTDTQYF. DNA of the CDR3: TGTGCCAGCCGCCCCCAGCGGGGGAACACAGATACGCAGTATTTT. The chain uses TRBV6-5 and TRBJ2-3; the match to TRBD2 covers 8 bases. V dropped 8 bases and J dropped 2; count of bases not matched to a gene: 9. CDR3 length: 15 residues. The germline CDR1 and CDR2 sequences are MNHEY and SVGAGI.

This chain uses TRBV1 with TRBJ2-3; the table's D call of TRBD2 was not tested on the DNA. TRBV1 is flagged as a pseudogene. The CDR3 runs 16 residues. CDR3 region: CTSSQVAETSTDTQYF. In DNA form, the CDR3 reads TGCACCAGCAGCCAAGTCGCGGAGACTAGCACAGATACGCAGTATTTT.

V gene TRBV7-3 combines with J gene TRBJ2-3, with a weak D call TRBD2 (7 bases). The CDR3 is 15 residues long. The germline V and J ends were trimmed by 4 bases and 3 bases, with 14 bases remaining between them. Germline loops: CDR1 SGHTA, CDR2 FQGTGA. Here the CDR3 DNA reads TGTGCCAGCAGCTCCCGGGGGGCCTGGACAGATACGCAGTATTTT. Protein sequence: CASSSRGAWTDTQYF.

The chain links TRBV5-4 to TRBJ1-3; no definite D call. From germline, CDR1 is SGHNT and CDR2 YYREEE (reference sequence). Trimming stripped 3 bases from V and 3 bases from J, with 10 bases between. CDR3 size: 14 residues. The CDR3 DNA sequence: TGTGCCAGCAGCTCTGGCGGGGTTGGAAACACCATATATTTT. Protein product: CASSSGGVGNTIYF.

This chain links TRBV4-1 with TRBJ2-1; 14 bases are a match to TRBD2. CDR3 length equals 17 residues. Germline lookup yields CDR1 MGHRA and CDR2 YSYEKL. V was pared by 6 bases and J by 3 bases, with 7 bases of the junction left unmatched. CDR3 bases: TGCGCCAGCAGTCCCGGGACTAGCGGGGGAGTCTACAATGAGCAGTTCTTC. This sequence encodes CASSPGTSGGVYNEQFF.

This clone occurred once. CDR3 bases: TGTGCCAGCAGCCCCTCTCCTGTTGGGGGGGCCCCCACCTTC. This encodes CASSPSPVGGAPTF. The rearrangement links TRBV28 to TRBJ1-2; the D gene is possibly TRBD1 (6 bases). Trimming pared 6 bases from V and 13 bases from J, leaving 24 bases between. Germline CDR1 and CDR2: MDHEN and SYDVKM. The CDR3 has 14 amino acids.

This clone showed up just once. J is TRBJ1-2 and V is TRBV6-6; no definite D call. The V end was cut by 2 bases, the J end by 0 bases, with 13 bases between. The CDR3 is 16 residues long. The V gene's germline CDR1 is MNHNY and CDR2 SVGAGI (reference sequence). The CDR3 spells CASSYIGGPSNYGYTF. CDR3 in DNA: TGTGCCAGCAGTTACATAGGAGGGCCGTCTAACTATGGCTACACCTTC.

The J gene is TRBJ1-2, the V gene TRBV15, with 8 bases identical to TRBD1. The junction had 2 bases not matched to a gene; V was cut back by 3 bases and J by 8 bases. The V gene's germline CDR1 is LNHNV and CDR2 YYDKDF (reference sequence). The CDR3 covers 12 residues. The CDR3 reads CATSRDRVGYTF. CDR3 DNA: TGTGCCACCAGCAGGGACAGGGTCGGCTACACCTTC.

V gene TRBV7-3 combines with J gene TRBJ1-1, with a weak D call TRBD1 (5 bases). Germline CDR1 SGHTA, CDR2 FQGTGA. The CDR3 covers 15 residues. V dropped 1 base and J dropped 3 bases, with 12 bases sitting between them. The CDR3: CASSLKAGRDTEAFF. The CDR3 DNA is TGTGCCAGCAGCTTAAAAGCAGGGAGGGACACTGAAGCTTTCTTT.

The chain links TRBV3-1 (or the pseudogene TRBV3-2) to TRBJ2-7, with TRBD2 identical over 10 bases. V dropped 4 bases and J dropped 0; count of bases not matched to a gene: 0. The CDR3 length is 14 residues. Germline V gene sequence: CDR1 LGHDT, CDR2 YNNKEL (reference sequence). CDR3 loop: CASSLAGGSYEQYF. CDR3 sequence (DNA): TGTGCCAGCAGCCTAGCGGGGGGCTCCTACGAGCAGTACTTC.

The chain has TRBV7-3 and TRBJ2-2; 11 bases match TRBD2. Germline V gene data show CDR1 as SGHTA and CDR2 as FQGTGA. After removal of 6 bases from V and 4 bases from J, the junction contained 4 bases not matched to a gene. This CDR3 has 15 amino acids. DNA of the CDR3: TGTGCCAGCAGACGAACTAGCGGGGGCACCGGGGAGCTGTTTTTT. Its protein is CASRRTSGGTGELFF.

This sequence joins TRBV10-3 and TRBJ2-3, with unresolved D. Germline values: CDR1 ENHRY, CDR2 SYGVKD. The CDR3 has 14 amino acids. The V gene lost 7 bases and the J gene lost 0 bases, with 11 bases spanning the gap. In DNA form, the CDR3 reads TGTGCCATCAAGCAGGCCTATAGCACAGATACGCAGTATTTT. Protein product: CAIKQAYSTDTQYF.

This clone was counted between two and nine times. The chain has TRBV2 and TRBJ2-2; D is possibly TRBD1 (5 bases). Trimming removed 5 bases from V and 2 bases from J, with 15 bases in between. Germline V CDR1 and CDR2: SNHLY, FYNNEI. The CDR3 runs 16 residues. CDR3: CASSLDSYRNTGELFF. Here the CDR3 DNA reads TGTGCCAGCAGTCTCGACAGTTACCGAAACACCGGGGAGCTGTTTTTT.

V gene TRBV2 combines with J gene TRBJ1-1; no firm D call. Germline V CDR1 and CDR2: SNHLY, FYNNEI. Trimming left V 5 bases short and J 0 bases short, with 10 bases between. The length of the CDR3 is 14 residues. The CDR3 DNA follows: TGTGCCAGCAGTTTGGCGGGGATGAACACTGAAGCTTTCTTT. This sequence encodes CASSLAGMNTEAFF.

This chain connects TRBV5-1 to TRBJ2-7; D is unresolved. The germline V gene has CDR1 SGHRS and CDR2 YFSETQ. V gave up 0 bases and J gave up 1 base, with 8 bases separating them. This CDR3 has 14 residues. The CDR3 DNA is TGCGCCAGCAGCTTGGTTCCGTTATCCTACGAGCAGTACTTC. Amino acids: CASSLVPLSYEQYF.